The sequence of this T cell receptor (beta chain) was determined in a study of CDR3 diversity in severe acne. Germline trimming cut 3 bases from V and 7 bases from J; bases unmatched to any gene: 3. The germline V gene has CDR1 KGHDR and CDR2 SFDVKD. This CDR3 comprises 15 residues. TCRdb re-called the PCR reads through MiXCR, storing one row per CDR3 protein. Of 85,000 to 120,000 distinct CDR3 sequences detected, roughly half appear once; the ten largest clones hold roughly 12%. This clonotype was seen ten or more times. The chain is built from TRBV24-1 and TRBJ2-1, with TRBD2 matching over 12 bases. This receptor was taken from a male donor with acne. Material for sequencing was blood. The CDR3 here is CATSDLAGGPNEQFF. The CDR3 coding sequence is TGTGCCACCAGTGATCTAGCGGGAGGGCCGAATGAGCAGTTCTTC.